The next 29 T cell receptor beta chains were all read from a single sample in a study of regulatory T cells in long-lasting Graves disease (dated by TCRdb to the early 2020s). Libraries were prepared through multiplex PCR. Sequencer: Illumina HiSeq 4000. iRepertoire HTBI primers and Arm-PCR amplification of CDR3 regions were used to construct TCR beta libraries. TCRdb trimmed the raw reads at Q25, called clones with MiXCR and kept productive beta chains. Every CDR3 protein is listed once, alongside the most common genes and DNA of its rows. This sample gives 240,000 or so distinct CDR3 sequences in total; 20% to 25% of them show up just once. Of the sample, over 11% is held by the ten largest clones. The label giving this sample's time point can be read as: newly diagnosed GD, antithyroid drugs for less than 3 months. For both TCR sequencing and RNA sequencing, RNA was extracted from PBMCs in TRIzol.

This sample comprised peripheral blood mononuclear cells (PBMCs), obtained at new diagnosis, from a patient treated with antithyroid drugs. The origin of the receptors is a female donor with Graves disease.

This clonotype has a count of ten or more. The CDR3 DNA reads TGTGCCAGCACGTGGGACACTAAAAACATTCAGTACTTC. Translated, it gives CASTWDTKNIQYF. This chain links TRBV7-9 with TRBJ2-4; D is possibly TRBD1 (6 bases). Germline lookup yields CDR1 SEHNR and CDR2 FQNEAQ (reference sequence). Trimming shortened V by 7 bases and J by 4 bases, and 11 bases separated the two germline ends. The CDR3 is made up of 13 amino acids.

This clonotype has at least ten counts. The V gene is TRBV6-1, the J gene TRBJ2-5; TRBD2 agrees at 7 bases. Germline CDR1 MNHNS, CDR2 SASEGT. Trimming removed 5 bases from V and 3 bases from J; junction bases left unmatched: 6. The CDR3 has 14 residues. CDR3 nucleotide sequence: TGTGCCAGCAGTCAAACGACTAGCAAAGAGACCCAGTACTTC. Translated, it gives CASSQTTSKETQYF.

In this sample, this clonotype turned up many times. This chain links TRBV20-1 with TRBJ1-5; D not resolved. The CDR3 has 14 residues. CDR1 is DFQATT, CDR2 SNEGSKA, per germline (reference sequence). Trimming shortened V by 5 bases and J by 1 base, and 12 bases separated the two germline ends. CDR3 sequence: CSAEGTRSNQPQHF. The DNA for the CDR3 is TGCAGTGCTGAGGGTACACGGAGCAATCAGCCCCAGCATTTT.

This clonotype was picked up many times. This chain joins TRBV20-1 and TRBJ1-1; D may be TRBD1 (5 bases). V was clipped by 4 bases and J by 5 bases, with 11 bases between them. CDR1 DFQATT and CDR2 SNEGSKA come from the germline V gene (reference sequence). The CDR3 contains 12 residues. This CDR3 reads CSAIRGATEAFF. CDR3 bases: TGCAGTGCTATTAGGGGCGCTACTGAAGCTTTCTTT.

This chain connects TRBV18 to TRBJ2-7; TRBD2 might be the D (7 bases). The CDR3 has 16 amino acids. With 7 bases removed from V and 2 bases from J, the gap between germline ends came to 21 bases. Germline V gene sequence: CDR1 KGHSH, CDR2 LQKENI. The CDR3 region is CASLSKSREGAYEQYF. The CDR3 region has the DNA TGTGCCAGCTTATCCAAATCTAGGGAGGGGGCCTACGAGCAGTACTTC.

This clonotype was observed many times. The CDR3 DNA reads TGCAGTGCTGGACATATAGCGGATCCCACAGATACGCAGTATTTT. It codes for CSAGHIADPTDTQYF. The V and J genes are TRBV20-1 and TRBJ2-3; TRBD2 is a possible D gene (6 bases). Germline lookup yields CDR1 DFQATT and CDR2 SNEGSKA (reference sequence). The CDR3 length is 15 residues. Deletions cut 5 bases from V and 2 bases from J, with 17 bases between.

At least ten counts were recorded for this clonotype. CDR3 DNA sequence: TGTGCCAGCAGCTCTACCGGGACTAGCGGGACGTATGAGCAGTTCTTC. The encoded protein is CASSSTGTSGTYEQFF. The rearrangement joins TRBV3-1 to TRBJ2-1; 13 nucleotides agree with TRBD2. CDR3 size: 16 residues. CDR1 is LGHDT and CDR2 is YNNKEL in the germline V gene (reference sequence). Trimming took 5 bases from V and 8 from J; bases not matched to a gene: 9.

The chain links TRBV9 to TRBJ2-2, with 7 bases fitting TRBD1. The V gene end was trimmed by 3 bases and the J gene end by 1 base; junction bases not matched to a gene: 3. The CDR3 length is 15 residues. Per the germline V gene, CDR1 is SGDLS and CDR2 is YYNGEE. CDR3 bases: TGTGCCAGCAGCGGGGACAGACGGAACACCGGGGAGCTGTTTTTT. This gives the protein CASSGDRRNTGELFF.

The chain recombines TRBV28 with TRBJ2-3; D unresolved. V was pared by 6 bases and J by 5 bases, with 9 bases between. The germline V gene encodes CDR1 MDHEN and CDR2 SYDVKM. The CDR3 has 12 amino acids. DNA for the CDR3: TGTGCCAGCAGCACCCCATTAGATACGCAGTATTTT. Encoded protein: CASSTPLDTQYF.

This clonotype was observed at least ten times. V usage is TRBV19 and J usage is TRBJ2-2, with 10 bases that match TRBD1. The CDR3 covers 19 residues. Germline CDR1 and CDR2: LNHDA and SQIVND (reference sequence). V was clipped by 6 bases and J by 3 bases; unmatched bases: 16. CDR3: CASSVHPPRQGAYTGELFF. The DNA for the CDR3 is TGTGCCAGTAGCGTTCACCCCCCTCGACAGGGGGCGTACACCGGGGAGCTGTTTTTT.

Points on this clonotype: One base away lies a much larger clone, so this may be a sequencing read error. The CDR3 sequence is CASPRTADPYEQYF. For the CDR3, the DNA is TGTGCCAGCCCCCGGACTGCTGACCCCTACGAGCAGTACTTC. This chain connects TRBV12-3 or TRBV12-4 to TRBJ2-7; maybe TRBD2 (5 bases). V was cut by 8 bases and J by 2 bases, with 16 bases left in between. The CDR3 is 14 amino acids.

The chain links TRBV7-3 to TRBJ2-1, with TRBD2 identical over 11 bases. CDR1 is SGHTA, CDR2 FQGTGA, per germline. The CDR3 loop spans 17 amino acids. Trimming took 8 bases from V and 9 from J; bases not matched to a gene: 18. The CDR3 here is CASRSLGLAGGGSEQFF. The CDR3 nucleotides read TGTGCCAGCCGGTCCTTGGGGCTAGCGGGAGGAGGGAGTGAGCAGTTCTTC.

The rearrangement links TRBV5-5 to TRBJ1-4; maybe TRBD1 (5 bases). CDR1 SGHKS and CDR2 YYEKEE come from the germline V gene (reference sequence). This CDR3 is built from 14 residues. Trimming took 2 bases from V and 8 from J, leaving 13 bases between them. The DNA for the CDR3 is TGTGCCAGCAGCTTCCTGACAGTACGGGAAAAACTGTTTTTT. It yields the protein CASSFLTVREKLFF.

This rearrangement joins TRBV29-1 to TRBJ2-3; D possibly matches TRBD1 or TRBD2 (6 bases each). Between the trimmed V and J ends, which lost 6 bases and 0 bases, there was a span of 13 bases. CDR1 is SQVTM, CDR2 ANQGSEA, per germline. This CDR3 comprises 14 residues. CDR3 sequence (DNA): TGCAGCGTCACGAGGGGGGTTAGCACAGATACGCAGTATTTT. Translating gives CSVTRGVSTDTQYF.

This sequence joins TRBV19 and TRBJ2-2; 10 bases align to TRBD1. The trim removed 5 bases at V and 1 base at J, leaving 4 bases unmatched. This CDR3 spans 16 amino acids. The germline V gene encodes CDR1 LNHDA and CDR2 SQIVND (reference sequence). CDR3 nucleotide sequence: TGTGCCAGTAGTCCAGGACAGGGGGGGAACACCGGGGAGCTGTTTTTT. Its protein is CASSPGQGGNTGELFF.

There are many counts of this clonotype. The chain couples TRBV13 to TRBJ2-4; perhaps TRBD2 as D (5 bases). The CDR3 spans 16 residues. In germline, CDR1 is PRHDT, CDR2 FYEKMQ (reference sequence). The germline V and J ends were trimmed by 1 base and 3 bases, with 13 bases remaining between them. The CDR3 DNA follows: TGTGCCAGCAGCTTAGTTGCCAGCCGGGGCAAAAACATTCAGTACTTC. Translation gives CASSLVASRGKNIQYF.

This clonotype occurred a few times. This sequence joins TRBV20-1 and TRBJ2-7, with D possibly being TRBD2 (6 bases). Germline V gene data show CDR1 as DFQATT and CDR2 as SNEGSKA (reference sequence). The V end lost 1 base, the J end lost 4 bases, and 20 bases lay between the germline ends. The CDR3 sequence is 16 residues long. The CDR3 reads CSARVSAGPSLYEQYF. The CDR3 DNA sequence: TGCAGTGCTAGAGTTTCGGCGGGGCCATCTCTATACGAGCAGTACTTC.

This clonotype was recorded many times. The CDR3 region is CASSFRLYNSPLHF. CDR3 sequence (DNA): TGTGCCAGCAGTTTTCGGTTGTATAATTCACCCCTCCACTTT. The gene calls are TRBV27 and TRBJ1-6; D not resolved. V was cut by 3 bases and J by 4 bases, with 7 bases left in between. In germline, CDR1 is MNHEY, CDR2 SMNVEV (reference sequence). This CDR3 comprises 14 residues.

In this sample, this clonotype turned up many times. The chain carries TRBV20-1 and TRBJ2-3, with 9 positions matching TRBD2. CDR1 is DFQATT, CDR2 SNEGSKA, per germline (reference sequence). Trimming removed 3 bases from V and 4 bases from J; junction bases left unmatched: 8. The CDR3 extends over 15 amino acids. The CDR3 region is CSARAPSGRSDTQYF. The CDR3 bases are TGCAGTGCTAGGGCCCCGAGCGGGAGGTCAGATACGCAGTATTTT.

This clonotype was observed at least ten times. The chain has TRBV27 and TRBJ1-1, with 7 bases lining up with TRBD1. The CDR3 length is 12 residues. The V and J ends lost 4 bases and 7 bases, in that order; junction bases with no gene match: 3. Germline-derived CDR1 and CDR2 are MNHEY and SMNVEV (reference sequence). The CDR3, as DNA: TGTGCCAGCAGTTCTTGGGACAGTGAAGCTTTCTTT. This gives the protein CASSSWDSEAFF.

At least ten counts were recorded for this clonotype. The chain joins TRBV12-3 or TRBV12-4 to TRBJ2-5; D call uncertain. The CDR3 is 11 residues long. The V and J ends lost 5 bases and 5 bases respectively, with 6 bases between them. This CDR3 reads CASSESETQYF. The DNA of the CDR3 is TGTGCCAGCAGTGAATCTGAGACCCAGTACTTC.

This clonotype was seen only a few times. A much larger clone lies one base from this, so it may be a read error. The chain carries TRBV9 and TRBJ1-1; tentatively, D is TRBD1 (5 bases). This CDR3 is 13 amino acids long. The germline V gene has CDR1 SGDLS and CDR2 YYNGEE. DNA of the CDR3: TGTGCCGGCAGCATACGGGACGGCACTGAAGCTTTCTTT. Amino acid sequence: CAGSIRDGTEAFF.

For this clonotype: A far bigger clonotype differs at one base, so this is likely a read error. This sequence joins TRBV3-1 and TRBJ2-7; no clear D. The length of the CDR3 is 12 residues. Germline CDR1 reads LGHDT; CDR2 reads YNNKEL (reference sequence). Deletions cut 1 base from V and 3 bases from J, with 4 bases between. CDR3 bases: TGTGCCAGCAGCCAAGTGGGCTACGAGCAGTACTTC. Translated: CASSQVGYEQYF.

V and J are TRBV28 and TRBJ1-3, with 11 bases matching TRBD1. From germline, CDR1 is MDHEN and CDR2 SYDVKM. The V segment lost 7 bases and the J segment 3 bases; nucleotides outside the gene matches: 5. The CDR3 covers 15 residues. CDR3 in amino acids: CASTPGQGVGNTIYF. The CDR3 region has the DNA TGTGCCAGCACACCGGGACAGGGGGTTGGAAACACCATATATTTT.

This clonotype was observed many times. The chain uses TRBV2 and TRBJ2-3; D is unresolved. This CDR3 spans 15 amino acids. Germline lookup yields CDR1 SNHLY and CDR2 FYNNEI. V was trimmed by 8 bases and J by 2 bases, leaving 17 bases between them. The CDR3 is CASLKRGQATDTQYF. For the CDR3, the DNA is TGTGCCAGCCTTAAAAGAGGTCAGGCCACAGATACGCAGTATTTT.

The sample holds many counts of this clonotype. The V gene is TRBV7-2, the J gene TRBJ1-2; 8 positions agree with TRBD1. Germline loops: CDR1 SGHTA, CDR2 FQGNSA. The CDR3 contains 14 residues. Losses at the gene ends were 2 bases for V and 3 bases for J; bases not matched to a gene: 2. The CDR3 coding sequence is TGTGCCAGCAGCTTAACGACAGGGGACTATGGCTACACCTTC. Translated, it gives CASSLTTGDYGYTF.

The sample holds many counts of this clonotype. The J gene is TRBJ2-7, the V gene TRBV5-1, with unresolved D. CDR3 length: 14 residues. The germline V gene has CDR1 SGHRS and CDR2 YFSETQ. The V end was cut by 0 bases, the J end by 7 bases, with 14 bases between. The CDR3 spells CASSLEGPYTEQYF. CDR3 bases: TGCGCCAGCAGCTTGGAAGGCCCATATACTGAGCAGTACTTC.

A few counts support this clonotype. The chain couples TRBV24-1 to TRBJ2-3; 9 bases agree with TRBD2. Germline CDR1 is KGHDR and CDR2 is SFDVKD. The CDR3 extends over 13 amino acids. Trimming cost V 9 bases and J 1 base; bases outside gene matches: 1. The CDR3 DNA reads TGTGCCACCCGCGGGGGGGGCACAGATACGCAGTATTTT. It translates to CATRGGGTDTQYF.

This clonotype was observed a few times. V usage is TRBV6-2 or TRBV6-3 and J usage is TRBJ2-2; tentatively, D is TRBD1 (6 bases). V was trimmed by 8 bases and J by 5 bases, leaving 9 bases between them. This CDR3 is built from 12 residues. Per germline, CDR1 MNHEY and CDR2 SVGEGT. CDR3 DNA sequence: TGTGCCAGCCAAACAGGGACCGGGGAGCTGTTTTTT. Translated, it gives CASQTGTGELFF.